This T cell receptor beta chain was recorded in a study of CD8 T cells in Susac syndrome. V lost 3 bases and J lost 3; bases outside the gene matches: 14. This CDR3 contains 17 residues. Germline CDR1 and CDR2: SGHDN and FVKESK. The RNA, 0.5 to 1 ug, was put through reverse transcription using random hexamers. Multiplex immunoSEQ PCR targeted 54 Vbeta and 13 Jbeta TCR beta segments. TCRdb ran MiXCR on the immunoSEQ multiplex PCR reads and lists one entry per CDR3 protein. Of roughly 140,000 distinct CDR3 sequences in the sample, about 94% were seen once. This rearrangement joins TRBV14 to TRBJ2-7; 7 bases fit TRBD1. Source material: CD8+ T cells from PBMCs. The clonotype was recovered from a human donor with multiple sclerosis. CDR3 DNA sequence: TGTGCCAGCAGCCAGGCGCGATCCGGGACAGAGCTCTACGAGCAGTACTTC. Translated, it gives CASSQARSGTELYEQYF. Combining the CDR3 with reference TRBV14 and TRBJ2-7 gives the whole variable domain EAGVTQFPSHSVIEKGQTVTLRCDPISGHDNLYWYRRVMGKEIKFLLHFVKESKQDESGMPNNRFLAERTGGTYSTLKVQPAELEDSGVYFCASSQARSGTELYEQYFGPGTRLTVT.